Below, 20 T cell receptor beta chains from the same sample are listed, as sequenced in a study of precursors of human CD4 cytotoxic T cells. In TCRdb, the reads were re-called with MiXCR into one record per CDR3 protein. The profile shows 650 to 800 distinct CDR3 sequences, roughly 15% of them singletons. Bulk UMI-based sequencing covered sorted CD4+ central memory, effector memory, IL-7R-high and IL-7R-negative TEMRA subsets. Sequenced sample: memory CD4+ T cells from blood (PBMCs). These receptors were obtained from a human donor in good health.

The chain combines TRBV5-1 with TRBJ1-2; 8 bases are a match to TRBD1. The CDR3 spans 14 residues. J was trimmed by 8 bases and V by 0 bases; bases with no gene match: 6. In germline, CDR1 is SGHRS, CDR2 YFSETQ. CDR3 sequence reads: CASSLETGVGGYTF. The CDR3 DNA reads as TGCGCCAGCAGCTTGGAGACAGGGGTTGGAGGCTACACCTTC.

This chain uses TRBV20-1 with TRBJ2-7, with 12 nucleotides matching TRBD2. The V gene end was trimmed by 2 bases and the J gene end by 0 bases; junction bases not matched to a gene: 5. This CDR3 has 16 residues. Germline CDR1 reads DFQATT; CDR2 reads SNEGSKA (reference sequence). The CDR3: CSARPMTSGSSYEQYF. The CDR3 nucleotides are TGCAGTGCTAGACCCATGACTAGCGGGAGCTCCTACGAGCAGTACTTC.

This clonotype showed up just a few times. DNA for the CDR3: TGCGCCAGCAGACCGGGGACTAGCGGAACTTACAATGAGCAGTTCTTC. Translated, it gives CASRPGTSGTYNEQFF. This chain uses TRBV5-1 with TRBJ2-1; TRBD2 matches at 11 bases. The junction had 8 bases not matched to a gene; V was cut back by 5 bases and J by 4 bases. This CDR3 spans 16 amino acids. Germline V CDR1 and CDR2: SGHRS, YFSETQ.

This clonotype was detected a few times. The V call is TRBV19, the J call TRBJ2-6; perhaps TRBD1 as D (6 bases). The CDR3 consists of 16 residues. Looked up from germline, CDR1 is LNHDA and CDR2 is SQIVND (reference sequence). The V and J ends lost 6 bases and 0 bases respectively, with 12 bases between them. The DNA for the CDR3 is TGTGCCAGTAGCCAAACAGGGTCCTCTGGGGCCAACGTCCTGACTTTC. It codes for CASSQTGSSGANVLTF. Filled out from reference TRBV19 and TRBJ2-6, the complete variable domain reads DGGITQSPKYLFRKEGQNVTLSCEQNLNHDAMYWYRQDPGQGLRLIYYSQIVNDFQKGDIAEGYSVSREKKESFPLTVTSAQKNPTAFYLCASSQTGSSGANVLTFGAGSRLTVL.

The gene calls are TRBV6-6 and TRBJ1-3, with no clear D. Per the germline V gene, CDR1 is MNHNY and CDR2 is SVGAGI (reference sequence). With 4 bases removed from V and 4 bases from J, the gap between germline ends came to 8 bases. The CDR3 contains 13 residues. The CDR3 nucleotides read TGTGCCAGCAGTTCCACGGGGGGAAACACCATATATTTT. It translates to CASSSTGGNTIYF.

The chain carries TRBV20-1 and TRBJ2-3; D could derive from TRBD1 or TRBD2 (5 bases each). Germline V lookup: CDR1 DFQATT, CDR2 SNEGSKA (reference sequence). Trimming cost V 5 bases and J 0 bases, with 12 bases left between them. The CDR3 runs to 14 residues. The CDR3 nucleotides are TGCAGTGCTCACTCCGGGGCTAGCACAGATACGCAGTATTTT. This codes for CSAHSGASTDTQYF.

By its share, this clonotype is large. V and J are TRBV11-2 and TRBJ2-5; D is undetermined. V dropped 0 bases and J dropped 9 bases, with 14 bases sitting between them. CDR3 length: 14 residues. Germline CDR1 reads SGHAT; CDR2 reads FQNNGV. The CDR3 region has the DNA TGTGCCAGCAGCTTAGAGGGGTCCTCGTCGGCCCAGTACTTC. It translates to CASSLEGSSSAQYF.

The table lists this clonotype with a few counts. Compared with germline, one end of the junction differs, possibly owing to a read error. The DNA for the CDR3 is TGTGCCAGCAGCCCACCCGGTGTTCTCTTGGACTTC. Its protein product is CASSPPGVLLDF. The chain carries TRBV3-1 and TRBJ1-2; D gene unclear. The CDR3 loop spans 12 amino acids. Germline assignment: CDR1 LGHDT and CDR2 YNNKEL (reference sequence). The complete variable domain, with remaining parts taken from reference TRBV3-1 and TRBJ1-2, reads DTAVSQTPKYLVTQMGNDKSIKCEQNLGHDTMYWYKQDSKKFLKIMFSYNNKELIINETVPNRFSPKSPDKAHLNLHINSLELGDSAVYFCASSPPGVLLDFGSGTRLTVV.

Judged by abundance, this clonotype is large. V and J are TRBV14 and TRBJ2-7; TRBD1 agrees at 9 bases. Germline-derived CDR1 and CDR2 are SGHDN and FVKESK. Trimming removed 3 bases from V and 4 bases from J; junction bases left unmatched: 10. The CDR3 spans 16 residues. CDR3 loop: CASSHGAGTGPYEQYV. Written as DNA, the CDR3 is TGTGCCAGCAGCCATGGCGCCGGGACAGGGCCTTACGAGCAGTACGTC.

The J gene is TRBJ1-4, the V gene TRBV30; tentative D call: TRBD1 (5 bases). The CDR3 runs 15 residues. The germline V and J ends were trimmed by 2 bases and 8 bases, with 18 bases remaining between them. CDR1 and CDR2 from the germline V gene are GTSNPN and SVGIG (reference sequence). The CDR3 DNA reads as TGTGCCTGGAGTCCAACCAGGGAGTTTAGAGAAAAACTGTTTTTT. Its protein product is CAWSPTREFREKLFF.

The chain links TRBV5-8 to TRBJ2-2; D is possibly TRBD2 (6 bases). Germline-derived CDR1 and CDR2 are SGHTS and YDEGEE. V was cut by 3 bases and J by 7 bases, with 16 bases left in between. This CDR3 is 15 amino acids long. The chain's CDR3 is CASSSTPSGVGELFF. CDR3 bases: TGTGCCAGCAGCTCCACCCCGTCGGGAGTCGGGGAGCTGTTTTTT.

This rearrangement joins TRBV9 to TRBJ2-5, with a weak D call TRBD2 (5 bases). The CDR3 is 15 residues long. The germline gives CDR1 SGDLS, CDR2 YYNGEE. Trimming stripped 4 bases from V and 1 base from J, with 14 bases between. CDR3 protein: CASSTRGSSQETQYF. CDR3 DNA sequence: TGTGCCAGCAGCACCCGGGGTAGCAGCCAAGAGACCCAGTACTTC.

The chain combines TRBV7-2 with TRBJ2-1; D uncertain. The germline V gene has CDR1 SGHTA and CDR2 FQGNSA. The CDR3 length is 13 residues. V was shortened by 5 bases and J by 7 bases, with 12 bases between the two germline ends. CDR3 bases: TGTGCCAGCAGCCTAGGTGGTCGTAATGAGCAGTTCTTC. Translated: CASSLGGRNEQFF.

The gene calls are TRBV29-1 and TRBJ1-1; 10 positions agree with TRBD1. The CDR3 has 13 residues. Trimming cost V 6 bases and J 5 bases; bases outside gene matches: 6. Germline lookup yields CDR1 SQVTM and CDR2 ANQGSEA. This CDR3 is CSVSTGGRTEAFF. For the CDR3, the DNA is TGCAGCGTATCGACAGGGGGCCGAACTGAAGCTTTCTTT.

The CDR3 DNA follows: TGTGCCAGCAGTGCTCTAGCGGGAGTTAGAGATACGCAGTATTTT. Translating gives CASSALAGVRDTQYF. The chain links TRBV25-1 to TRBJ2-3; 10 bases line up with TRBD2. Germline assignment: CDR1 MGHDK and CDR2 SYGVNS. Trimming at V came to 4 bases and at J to 5 bases, leaving 6 bases not matched to a gene. The CDR3 consists of 15 residues. The complete variable domain, with remaining parts taken from reference TRBV25-1 and TRBJ2-3, reads EADIYQTPRYLVIGTGKKITLECSQTMGHDKMYWYQQDPGMELHLIHYSYGVNSTEKGDLSSESTVSRIRTEHFPLTLESARPSHTSQYLCASSALAGVRDTQYFGPGTRLTVL.

This clonotype occurred a few times. The rearrangement links TRBV9 to TRBJ1-6; tentatively, D is TRBD1 (6 bases). Trimming took off 4 bases at V and 5 bases at J, with 13 bases between the two ends. Germline V CDR1 and CDR2: SGDLS, YYNGEE. This CDR3 comprises 15 residues. CDR3 in DNA: TGTGCCAGCAGCCCTTGGGGGGCGGATAATTCACCCCTCCACTTT. Amino acid sequence: CASSPWGADNSPLHF.

The chain carries TRBV4-1 and TRBJ2-1; 10 positions match TRBD2. Germline CDR1 and CDR2: MGHRA and YSYEKL. With 4 bases clipped from V and 7 bases from J, the junction kept 10 bases outside the gene matches. This CDR3 contains 16 residues. CDR3 in DNA: TGCGCCAGCAGCCCCCACCAGCGGGAGGGCTATAATGAGCAGTTCTTC. It specifies CASSPHQREGYNEQFF.

This clonotype was detected only a few times. The chain has TRBV4-1 and TRBJ1-1; 7 bases align to TRBD1. The CDR3 totals 13 residues. Germline loops: CDR1 MGHRA, CDR2 YSYEKL. The V gene end was trimmed by 5 bases and the J gene end by 7 bases; junction bases not matched to a gene: 7. As DNA, the CDR3 is TGCGCCAGCAGCGAGGGACAGATAGATGAAGCTTTCTTT. Residues: CASSEGQIDEAFF.

In its sample, this clonotype was seen a few times. The J gene is TRBJ2-7, the V gene TRBV20-1; D is undetermined. This CDR3 contains 8 residues. CDR1 and CDR2 (germline): DFQATT, SNEGSKA (reference sequence). The CDR3 here is CLGYEQYV. For the CDR3, the DNA is TGTCTCGGCTACGAGCAGTACGTC.

There are a few counts of this clonotype. The chain couples TRBV5-4 to TRBJ2-3; D is uncertain. Germline V CDR1 and CDR2: SGHNT, YYREEE (reference sequence). V lost 4 bases and J 0 bases, leaving 12 bases between the germline ends. The CDR3 runs to 15 residues. The CDR3 region is CASSRKTDSTDTQYF. In DNA form, the CDR3 reads TGTGCCAGCAGCCGAAAAACGGACAGCACAGATACGCAGTATTTT.